The next 15 T cell receptor beta chains were all read from a single sample in a study of T cell responses to AZD1222 COVID-19 vaccine. Sequencing used immunoSEQ multiplex PCR; TCRdb keeps in-frame clones, though not all of them. The sample records some 170,000 clones, approximately 90% being singletons. Source: peripheral blood, taken 28 days after the second AZD1222 dose. Receptor source: an adult who received the AZD1222 COVID-19 vaccine.

The chain carries TRBV4-1 and TRBJ2-7; unclear D gene. The V end lost 4 bases, the J end lost 1 base, and 8 bases lay between the germline ends. Per the germline V gene, CDR1 is MGHRA and CDR2 is YSYEKL. The CDR3 loop spans 13 amino acids. CDR3 region: CASSLGLSYEQYF. The DNA for the CDR3 is TGCGCCAGCAGCCTAGGGCTGTCCTACGAGCAGTACTTC.

The chain couples TRBV19 to TRBJ1-1, with D possibly TRBD1 on 6 matching bases. V was pared by 1 base and J by 0 bases, with 12 bases between. The CDR3 loop spans 16 amino acids. Germline loops: CDR1 LNHDA, CDR2 SQIVND (reference sequence). The CDR3 reads CASSIGGGLVNTEAFF. CDR3 coding DNA: TGTGCCAGTAGTATAGGGGGGGGGCTGGTGAACACTGAAGCTTTCTTT.

The chain uses TRBV11-3 and TRBJ2-1; 11 bases align to TRBD1. CDR3 length: 15 residues. V gave up 5 bases and J gave up 8 bases; unmatched junction bases: 8. The germline CDR1 and CDR2 sequences are SGHNT and YENEEA. The CDR3: CASSLGQGAKDEQFF. The DNA for the CDR3 is TGTGCCAGCAGCCTCGGACAGGGGGCTAAAGATGAGCAGTTCTTC.

On this clone: At one end the junction does not follow the germline gene, possibly because of a read error. The chain couples TRBV7-2 to TRBJ2-5; D is possibly TRBD1 (5 bases). Germline CDR1 SGHTA, CDR2 FQGNSA. The CDR3 totals 14 residues. CDR3 sequence: CASTLGVWGETQYF. The CDR3 coding sequence is TGTGCCAGCACCTTAGGGGTGTGGGGAGAGACCCAGTACTTC. The full variable domain, completed using reference TRBV7-2 and TRBJ2-5, is GAGVSQSPSNKVTEKGKDVELRCDPISGHTALYWYRQSLGQGLEFLIYFQGNSAPDKSGLPSDRFSAERTGGSVSTLTIQRTQQEDSAVYLCASTLGVWGETQYFGPGTRLLVL.

V is TRBV29-1 and J is TRBJ2-5; TRBD1 or TRBD2 may be the D gene (5 bases each). Per the germline V gene, CDR1 is SQVTM and CDR2 is ANQGSEA. With 2 bases removed from V and 5 bases from J, the gap between germline ends came to 18 bases. This CDR3 has 15 residues. CDR3 region: CSVEPGPEPEETQYF. In DNA form, the CDR3 reads TGCAGCGTTGAACCGGGACCAGAGCCCGAGGAGACCCAGTACTTC.

This clone was observed once. The V and J genes are TRBV6-5 and TRBJ1-2, with a tentative D call TRBD1 (5 bases). The length of the CDR3 is 12 residues. Per germline, CDR1 MNHEY and CDR2 SVGAGI. V lost 6 bases, J lost 8 bases, and 13 bases lay in between. The chain's CDR3 is CASRNLGVGYTF. The CDR3 DNA sequence: TGTGCCAGCAGAAACTTAGGGGTCGGCTACACCTTC.

The chain joins TRBV9 to TRBJ2-7, with a weak D call TRBD2 (6 bases). CDR3 size: 13 residues. V gave up 5 bases and J gave up 7 bases, with 16 bases separating them. CDR1 SGDLS and CDR2 YYNGEE come from the germline V gene. Written as DNA, the CDR3 is TGTGCCAGCAGTTCCAAAAATGCGGGAGAGCAGTACTTC. Translating gives CASSSKNAGEQYF.

CDR3 in amino acids: CASSIGLAGGHQETQYF. CDR3 coding DNA: TGTGCCAGTAGTATAGGACTAGCGGGGGGTCACCAAGAGACCCAGTACTTC. The V call is TRBV19, the J call TRBJ2-5; 13 bases are a match to TRBD2. This CDR3 region has 17 residues. V lost 1 base, J lost 0 bases, and 2 bases stayed unmatched. Germline CDR1 is LNHDA and CDR2 is SQIVND (reference sequence).

This clone has just one count. The J gene is TRBJ1-1, the V gene TRBV6-5; 7 bases match TRBD1. J gave up 4 bases and V 6 bases, and 8 bases lay outside the gene matches. CDR1 is MNHEY and CDR2 is SVGAGI in the germline V gene. The CDR3 covers 14 residues. In nucleotides, the CDR3 is TGTGCCAGCAGACCCCAGACAGGGCGCACTGAAGCTTTCTTT. It is translated as CASRPQTGRTEAFF.

The chain links TRBV6-5 to TRBJ2-7; 12 positions match TRBD1. CDR1 and CDR2 (germline): MNHEY, SVGAGI. The length of the CDR3 is 16 residues. The ends lost 4 bases at V and 4 bases at J; junction bases unmatched: 8. The CDR3 DNA sequence: TGTGCCAGCAGTTTCGGGACAGGGGGCGCAGTGTACGAGCAGTACTTC. Translated: CASSFGTGGAVYEQYF.

V and J are TRBV2 and TRBJ1-6; maybe TRBD1 (6 bases). The CDR3 spans 16 residues. The germline V and J ends were trimmed by 6 bases and 0 bases, with 12 bases remaining between them. Germline V CDR1 and CDR2: SNHLY, FYNNEI. CDR3 sequence reads: CASSGQGSSYNSPLHF. The CDR3 nucleotides read TGTGCCAGCAGCGGCCAGGGGAGCTCCTATAATTCACCCCTCCACTTT.

The CDR3: CASSLREAGELFF. CDR3 bases: TGTGCCAGCTCACTAAGGGAGGCCGGGGAGCTGTTTTTT. The genes are TRBV18 and TRBJ2-2; D is possibly TRBD2 (6 bases). Germline CDR1 and CDR2: KGHSH and LQKENI. This CDR3 is built from 13 residues. V dropped 4 bases and J dropped 6 bases, with 9 bases sitting between them.

The chain combines TRBV4-1 with TRBJ1-4; D is ambiguous. CDR1 is MGHRA and CDR2 is YSYEKL in the germline V gene. This CDR3 comprises 16 residues. The V and J ends lost 4 bases and 0 bases respectively, with 12 bases between them. The CDR3 spells CASSRIQLATNEKLFF. The DNA of the CDR3 is TGCGCCAGCAGCCGGATACAGCTTGCAACTAATGAAAAACTGTTTTTT.

This chain uses TRBV5-5 with TRBJ1-5; perhaps TRBD1 as D (5 bases). Germline CDR1 SGHKS, CDR2 YYEKEE (reference sequence). The V end lost 5 bases, the J end lost 7 bases, and 16 bases lay between the germline ends. This CDR3 has 14 residues. The CDR3 region is CASRDTKGDQPQHF. The CDR3 nucleotides are TGTGCCAGCAGAGACACTAAAGGGGACCAGCCCCAGCATTTT.

The chain recombines TRBV19 with TRBJ1-6, with a tentative D call TRBD1 (5 bases). Germline V gene sequence: CDR1 LNHDA, CDR2 SQIVND (reference sequence). Trimming pared 3 bases from V and 0 bases from J, leaving 18 bases between. The CDR3 covers 19 residues. CDR3 loop: CASSIRDPWSSSYNSPLHF. CDR3 bases: TGTGCCAGTAGTATTCGGGACCCCTGGTCGAGCTCCTATAATTCACCCCTCCACTTT.